This T cell receptor beta chain was identified in a study of T cells in Graves' hyperthyroidism and ophthalmopathy. General study findings and limits: Most thyroid clonotypes with frequency above 0.001 were detected in blood.

The CDR3 runs to 15 residues. Trimming took off 7 bases at V and 0 bases at J, with 14 bases between the two ends. From germline, CDR1 is LNHDA and CDR2 SQIVND (reference sequence). This clonotype was picked up many times. Its antigen is still unknown. Drawn at first hyperthyroidism diagnosis, the blood sample preceded any ophthalmopathy symptoms. Amplification yielded TCR beta CDR3 regions, with RNA transcripts as the source. Carried out on the TCR CDR3, a first-round RT-PCR used the HTBI primer set. TCRdb analysed the multiplex PCR reads with MiXCR anew, one entry per CDR3 protein. The data hold fewer than 200,000 distinct CDR3 sequences, with over 7.5% observed a single time.

The sample taken for sequencing was blood. The chain is built from TRBV19 and TRBJ2-3; D is possibly TRBD1 (6 bases). The clonotype originates from a woman under 30 with Graves' hyperthyroidism that later progressed to Graves' ophthalmopathy. The chain's CDR3 is CASTTTGSSTDTQYF. The CDR3 nucleotides read TGTGCCAGTACCACGACAGGTTCCAGCACAGATACGCAGTATTTT.